This T cell receptor (beta chain) appears in the sequencing data of a study of shared clonotypes between healthy human individuals. Profiled with immunoSEQ multiplex PCR; TCRdb holds only in-frame clones, not every one. The table shows roughly 2 million clones, with about 95% occurring only once. This CDR3 comprises 14 residues. V dropped 0 bases and J dropped 5; count of bases not matched to a gene: 4. Germline V gives CDR1 GTSNPN, CDR2 SVGIG (reference sequence). Naive CD8 cells lacked CD45RO, underwent positive selection for CCR7 and left out terminally differentiated effector memory CD45RA+ cells.

The receptor was isolated from a man between 18 and 29 years old in good health. What was sequenced was naive CD8+ T cells sorted from blood. The V call is TRBV30, the J call TRBJ2-1; 7 bases map to TRBD2. The CDR3 region has the DNA TGTGCCTGGAGTGTATCGCTAGCGGACAATGAGCAGTTCTTC. Translating it yields CAWSVSLADNEQFF.